The 25 T cell receptor beta chains below come from one sample, sequenced in a study of T cells in Graves' hyperthyroidism and ophthalmopathy. It was RNA transcripts that yielded the amplified TCR beta CDR3 regions. RT-PCR in the first round (using the HTBI primer set) targeted the TCR CDR3. TCRdb processed the multiplex PCR reads anew with MiXCR; each CDR3 protein has one entry. The sample has under 350,000 distinct CDR3 sequences, around 15% seen once. Material: blood. The receptors originated from an older woman with Graves' ophthalmopathy.

This clonotype was counted a few times. The J gene is TRBJ1-6, the V gene TRBV5-1; no definite D call. CDR1 and CDR2 (germline): SGHRS, YFSETQ. Trimming removed 2 bases at V and 5 bases at J, with 11 bases between. The CDR3 runs to 15 residues. In DNA form, the CDR3 reads TGCGCCAGCAGCTTAAACGGACCTGATAATTCACCCCTCCACTTT. Protein product: CASSLNGPDNSPLHF.

V usage is TRBV20-1 and J usage is TRBJ2-4; tentatively, D is TRBD2 (7 bases). The V end was cut by 4 bases, the J end by 5 bases, with 15 bases between. This CDR3 comprises 14 residues. Germline V gene lookup returns CDR1 DFQATT and CDR2 SNEGSKA (reference sequence). The CDR3 DNA reads TGCAGTGCTAAAAGGGGAGGGGGGGAAAACATTCAGTACTTC. Protein product: CSAKRGGGENIQYF.

This clonotype was recorded many times. The chain is built from TRBV30 and TRBJ2-5, with 14 bases lining up with TRBD2. The V and J ends lost 4 bases and 0 bases, in that order; junction bases with no gene match: 7. The CDR3 length is 17 residues. Germline assignment: CDR1 GTSNPN and CDR2 SVGIG (reference sequence). CDR3 DNA sequence: TGTGCCTGGAAAGGGACTAGCGGGAGCTTTGACCAAGAGACCCAGTACTTC. This codes for CAWKGTSGSFDQETQYF.

This clonotype was observed at least ten times. The genes are TRBV3-1 and TRBJ2-1, with 12 bases lining up with TRBD2. Unmatched junction bases numbered 2, after V lost 3 bases and J lost 8 bases. The CDR3 loop spans 14 amino acids. The V gene's germline CDR1 is LGHDT and CDR2 YNNKEL (reference sequence). The CDR3 spells CASSQLAGGDEQFF. The CDR3 region has the DNA TGTGCCAGCAGCCAGCTAGCGGGAGGGGATGAGCAGTTCTTC.

This clonotype was counted ten times or more. The CDR3 reads CASSFPGQGTYEQYF. Here the CDR3 DNA reads TGTGCCAGCAGTTTTCCGGGACAGGGGACCTACGAGCAGTACTTC. V gene TRBV12-3 or TRBV12-4 combines with J gene TRBJ2-7, with TRBD1 matching 10 bases. The CDR3 contains 15 residues. The V segment lost 3 bases and the J segment 2 bases; nucleotides outside the gene matches: 4.

The V gene is TRBV3-1, the J gene TRBJ2-2; 7 bases map to TRBD1. The germline gives CDR1 LGHDT, CDR2 YNNKEL (reference sequence). This CDR3 spans 13 amino acids. Trimming at V came to 4 bases and at J to 10 bases, leaving 6 bases not matched to a gene. In DNA, the CDR3 is TGTGCCAGCAGCCCAACAGGGGTAGAGGAGCTGTTTTTT. This gives the protein CASSPTGVEELFF.

This clonotype has at least ten counts. The V call is TRBV2, the J call TRBJ2-7; possibly TRBD2 for D (5 bases). The V gene's germline CDR1 is SNHLY and CDR2 FYNNEI. The CDR3 consists of 14 residues. Trimming cost V 6 bases and J 4 bases, with 16 bases left between them. The CDR3 DNA reads TGTGCCAGCAGACCGGGGTGGGCAGGATACGAGCAGTACTTC. Protein: CASRPGWAGYEQYF.

Concerning this clonotype itself: A much larger clone lies one base from this, so it may be a read error. The chain employs TRBV29-1 and TRBJ2-1; D is unclear. The DNA end favors TRBJ2-7, so the J call may be wrong. The length of the CDR3 is 13 residues. Germline V gene sequence: CDR1 SQVTM, CDR2 ANQGSEA. CDR3 sequence (DNA): TGCAGCGTTGAGGTCGGCTCCTACAATGAGCAGTACTTC. It is translated as CSVEVGSYNEQYF.

This rearrangement joins TRBV6-6 to TRBJ2-1; D perhaps matches TRBD2 (6 bases). V shed 0 bases and J shed 6 bases, with 15 bases lying between them. Germline values: CDR1 MNHNY, CDR2 SVGAGI (reference sequence). This CDR3 contains 16 residues. CDR3 DNA sequence: TGTGCCAGCAGTTACTCGCGGGACCGGTTCTCCAATGAGCAGTTCTTC. This translates into CASSYSRDRFSNEQFF.

This clonotype was detected ten times or more. V and J are TRBV6-1 and TRBJ2-1, with 11 bases that match TRBD2. CDR3 size: 16 residues. Germline V gene sequence: CDR1 MNHNS, CDR2 SASEGT. J lost 8 bases, V lost 5 bases, and 11 bases had no gene match. This CDR3 is CASSTPLAGGYDEQFF. The DNA for the CDR3 is TGTGCCAGCAGTACACCGCTAGCGGGGGGTTATGATGAGCAGTTCTTC.

This clonotype has just a few counts. The chain couples TRBV5-4 to TRBJ2-5; D may correspond to TRBD1 or TRBD2 (6 bases each). Trimming removed 3 bases at V and 5 bases at J, with 14 bases between. Germline-derived CDR1 and CDR2 are SGHNT and YYREEE (reference sequence). CDR3 size: 14 residues. The DNA for the CDR3 is TGTGCCAGCAGCTCCGGGGGCCAGGGGGAGACCCAGTACTTC. It encodes CASSSGGQGETQYF.

This chain uses TRBV7-2 with TRBJ1-1; D is perhaps TRBD1 (6 bases). The germline CDR1 and CDR2 sequences are SGHTA and FQGNSA. This CDR3 spans 15 amino acids. V was clipped by 3 bases and J by 4 bases, with 15 bases between them. The CDR3 DNA reads as TGTGCCAGCAGCTTTCGGGGGGCGACGAGCACTGAAGCTTTCTTT. Amino acids: CASSFRGATSTEAFF.

This clonotype was found a few times. V is TRBV4-2 and J is TRBJ1-2; a possible D gene is TRBD1 (5 bases). This CDR3 spans 15 amino acids. Germline V lookup: CDR1 LGHNA, CDR2 YNFKEQ. With 5 bases removed from V and 3 bases from J, the gap between germline ends came to 16 bases. DNA of the CDR3: TGTGCCAGCAGCAGCCGGGTCGGGGCTTACTATGGCTACACCTTC. It specifies CASSSRVGAYYGYTF.

Only a few counts were recorded for this clonotype. The genes are TRBV4-3 and TRBJ1-1, with D unclear. Germline V gives CDR1 LGHNA, CDR2 YSLEER. This CDR3 region has 13 residues. Trimming left V 0 bases short and J 5 bases short, with 7 bases between. CDR3 DNA sequence: TGCGCCAGCAGCCAAGATATGGGGACTGAAGCTTTCTTT. Amino acids: CASSQDMGTEAFF.

This clonotype was detected many times. The rearrangement joins TRBV6-2 or TRBV6-3 to TRBJ2-1, with D possibly TRBD1 on 5 matching bases. The CDR3 spans 16 residues. Germline CDR1 and CDR2: MNHEY and SVGEGT. The ends were cut back, 6 bases at V and 0 bases at J, with 15 bases in the middle. The CDR3 coding sequence is TGTGCCAGCAGGGGCCTGACAGCTAACTCCTACAATGAGCAGTTCTTC. Residues: CASRGLTANSYNEQFF.

This clonotype was seen at least ten times. This rearrangement joins TRBV3-1 to TRBJ1-1; D not certain. This CDR3 has 14 residues. Germline V CDR1 and CDR2: LGHDT, YNNKEL (reference sequence). V lost 3 bases and J 0 bases, leaving 8 bases between the germline ends. The CDR3 coding sequence is TGTGCCAGCAGCCAGTATGGAATGAACACTGAAGCTTTCTTT. It yields the protein CASSQYGMNTEAFF.

This clonotype showed up just a few times. The J gene is TRBJ2-2, the V gene TRBV19; tentative D call: TRBD2 (6 bases). The germline CDR1 and CDR2 sequences are LNHDA and SQIVND (reference sequence). CDR3 length: 17 amino acids. V was trimmed by 4 bases and J by 3 bases, leaving 18 bases between them. The CDR3 protein is CASSTLLGLHDTGELFF. As DNA, the CDR3 is TGTGCCAGTAGTACCCTCCTGGGACTCCACGACACCGGGGAGCTGTTTTTT.

V usage is TRBV27 and J usage is TRBJ1-2; TRBD1 might be the D (5 bases). Germline lookup yields CDR1 MNHEY and CDR2 SMNVEV (reference sequence). The CDR3 is made up of 18 amino acids. V gave up 4 bases and J gave up 1 base, with 22 bases separating them. CDR3 protein: CASSWGLSIDGRNYGYTF. The CDR3 DNA follows: TGTGCCAGCAGTTGGGGCTTAAGCATCGACGGACGTAACTATGGCTACACCTTC.

Ten or more counts support this clonotype. The gene calls are TRBV27 and TRBJ2-2; D not certain. The CDR3 has 16 amino acids. CDR1 and CDR2 from the germline V gene are MNHEY and SMNVEV (reference sequence). Between the trimmed V and J ends, which lost 2 bases and 1 base, there was a span of 11 bases. The chain's CDR3 is CASSLGRSKNTGELFF. CDR3 sequence (DNA): TGTGCCAGCAGTTTAGGCAGGTCCAAGAACACCGGGGAGCTGTTTTTT.

This clonotype was recorded at least ten times. V gene TRBV5-1 combines with J gene TRBJ2-7; D is unclear. The germline V gene has CDR1 SGHRS and CDR2 YFSETQ. The CDR3 is made up of 13 amino acids. With 5 bases removed from V and 5 bases from J, the gap between germline ends came to 14 bases. CDR3 protein: CASSRFIQDEQYF. In DNA, the CDR3 is TGCGCCAGCAGTCGTTTCATCCAGGACGAGCAGTACTTC. Complete variable domain (other parts from reference TRBV5-1 and TRBJ2-7): KAGVTQTPRYLIKTRGQQVTLSCSPISGHRSVSWYQQTPGQGLQFLFEYFSETQRNKGNFPGRFSGRQFSNSRSEMNVSTLELGDSALYLCASSRFIQDEQYFGPGTRLTVT.

Of note for this clonotype: This may come from a read error, since a much larger clone is one base off. The V and J genes are TRBV7-3 and TRBJ2-1; D remains unclear. The germline V gene has CDR1 SGHTA and CDR2 FQGTGA. V gave up 3 bases and J gave up 3 bases, with 9 bases separating them. This CDR3 comprises 14 residues. The CDR3 region has the DNA TGTGCCAGCAGCTTCGGATCCAACTACAATGAGCAGTTCTTC. Its protein is CASSFGSNYNEQFF.

The CDR3 loop is CASSNWETYYTGELFF. Here the CDR3 DNA reads TGTGCCAGTAGTAATTGGGAGACATATTACACCGGGGAGCTGTTTTTT. The chain is built from TRBV19 and TRBJ2-2, with TRBD2 as a possible D gene (5 bases). The CDR3 covers 16 residues. CDR1 LNHDA and CDR2 SQIVND come from the germline V gene (reference sequence). Trimming stripped 4 bases from V and 3 bases from J, with 15 bases between.

Ten or more counts support this clonotype. V usage is TRBV7-2 and J usage is TRBJ2-7, with 8 bases aligning to TRBD1. The CDR3 is made up of 13 amino acids. V was clipped by 5 bases and J by 6 bases; unmatched bases: 6. CDR1 is SGHTA and CDR2 is FQGNSA in the germline V gene. The chain's CDR3 is CASSAGQGREQYF. CDR3 DNA sequence: TGTGCCAGCAGCGCCGGACAGGGACGCGAGCAGTACTTC.

The genes are TRBV5-1 and TRBJ1-1, with D perhaps matching TRBD1 (5 bases). The CDR3 spans 14 residues. The germline V and J ends were trimmed by 6 bases and 5 bases, with 17 bases remaining between them. CDR1 is SGHRS and CDR2 is YFSETQ in the germline V gene. Here the CDR3 reads CASTPGTAGTEAFF. DNA of the CDR3: TGCGCCAGCACCCCAGGGACGGCTGGAACTGAAGCTTTCTTT.

This clonotype was picked up many times. V usage is TRBV5-6 and J usage is TRBJ2-7, with 7 bases identical to TRBD1. Germline values: CDR1 SGHDT, CDR2 YYEEEE. The junction had 4 bases not matched to a gene; V was cut back by 2 bases and J by 2 bases. The CDR3 is made up of 14 amino acids. The CDR3 nucleotides read TGTGCCAGCAGCTTAACAGGGGTCGCCTACGAGCAGTACTTC. Translating gives CASSLTGVAYEQYF.